Following are 22 T cell receptor beta chains from one sample sequenced in a study of blood T cell repertoires in COVID-19. The repertoire was sequenced with immunoSEQ multiplex PCR; TCRdb's copy has only in-frame clones and lacks some. The sample includes over 200,000 clones, approximately 86% of them seen just once. Sequenced material: peripheral blood. The receptor source for this set is a woman in her thirties who had recovered from COVID-19.

The chain combines TRBV5-6 with TRBJ1-3; unclear D gene. CDR1 and CDR2 from the germline V gene are SGHDT and YYEEEE. There are 13 residues in the CDR3. The V end lost 1 base, the J end lost 2 bases, and 4 bases lay between the germline ends. The CDR3 reads CASSLPAGNTIYF. CDR3 DNA sequence: TGTGCCAGCAGCTTGCCGGCTGGAAACACCATATATTTT. Full variable domain (rest looked up from reference TRBV5-6 and TRBJ1-3): DAGVTQSPTHLIKTRGQQVTLRCSPKSGHDTVSWYQQALGQGPQFIFQYYEEEERQRGNFPDRFSGHQFPNYSSELNVNALLLGDSALYLCASSLPAGNTIYFGEGSWLTVV.

This clone was seen just once. The chain joins TRBV11-2 to TRBJ2-7, with 7 nucleotides matching TRBD1. The J segment lost 0 bases and the V segment lost 6 bases, leaving 5 bases of the junction unmatched. The germline V gene encodes CDR1 SGHAT and CDR2 FQNNGV. This CDR3 comprises 14 residues. The CDR3 DNA is TGTGCCAGCAGGTGGACAGGCGACTCCTACGAGCAGTACTTC. Translating it yields CASRWTGDSYEQYF.

The chain has TRBV3-1 (or the pseudogene TRBV3-2) and TRBJ1-6; TRBD1 matches 9 bases. The V gene's germline CDR1 is LGHDT and CDR2 YNNKEL (reference sequence). With V trimmed by 4 bases and J by 8 bases, 15 bases remained unmatched. This CDR3 has 18 amino acids. The CDR3 reads CASSRSTGTGSIDSPLHF. The CDR3 coding sequence is TGTGCCAGCAGCCGATCAACCGGGACAGGGAGTATAGATTCACCCCTCCACTTT.

The rearrangement joins TRBV9 to TRBJ2-3, with TRBD2 identical over 12 bases. CDR1 and CDR2 (germline): SGDLS, YYNGEE. The J segment lost 2 bases and the V segment lost 0 bases, leaving 4 bases of the junction unmatched. The CDR3 length is 17 residues. The CDR3 sequence: CASSVEPSGGDTDTQYF. The CDR3 coding sequence is TGTGCCAGCAGCGTAGAACCTAGCGGGGGGGACACAGATACGCAGTATTTT.

This clone was detected only once. The chain has TRBV3-1 (or the pseudogene TRBV3-2) and TRBJ2-7, with 8 bases lining up with TRBD1. The CDR3 spans 17 residues. Germline-derived CDR1 and CDR2 are LGHDT and YNNKEL (reference sequence). After removal of 1 base from V and 1 base from J, the junction contained 9 bases not matched to a gene. This chain's CDR3 is CASSQGSGTGRSYEQYF. CDR3 bases: TGTGCCAGCAGCCAAGGTTCCGGGACAGGACGTTCCTACGAGCAGTACTTC.

The V gene is TRBV7-9, the J gene TRBJ1-1; TRBD1 matches at 9 bases. CDR3 length: 14 residues. From germline, CDR1 is SEHNR and CDR2 FQNEAQ (reference sequence). V lost 7 bases, J lost 4 bases, and 7 bases stayed unmatched. CDR3: CASTSGTGFTEAFF. In nucleotides, the CDR3 is TGTGCCAGCACCTCGGGGACAGGGTTCACTGAAGCTTTCTTT.

J is TRBJ2-1 and V is TRBV29-1; tentatively, D is TRBD2 (5 bases). Germline lookup yields CDR1 SQVTM and CDR2 ANQGSEA. The V gene lost 3 bases and the J gene lost 7 bases, with 13 bases spanning the gap. The CDR3 runs to 13 residues. The DNA of the CDR3 is TGCAGCGTTGATATGAGGGCTAATAATGAGCAGTTCTTC. It codes for CSVDMRANNEQFF.

This chain joins TRBV30 and TRBJ1-5; D is undetermined. Germline V gene lookup returns CDR1 GTSNPN and CDR2 SVGIG (reference sequence). Trimming took off 5 bases at V and 0 bases at J, with 8 bases between the two ends. The CDR3 is 13 residues long. CDR3: CAWGRNSNQPQHF. CDR3 coding DNA: TGTGCCTGGGGGAGGAATAGCAATCAGCCCCAGCATTTT.

This clone has only one observation. The V call is TRBV5-1, the J call TRBJ2-1; weak D call: TRBD1 (6 bases). Trimming left V 0 bases short and J 7 bases short, with 14 bases between. The germline V gene encodes CDR1 SGHRS and CDR2 YFSETQ. The CDR3 contains 15 residues. The CDR3 DNA follows: TGCGCCAGCAGCTTGGTAGCAGGGGCGATTAATGAGCAGTTCTTC. It specifies CASSLVAGAINEQFF.

This chain links TRBV7-9 with TRBJ1-1; D not resolved. CDR1 SEHNR and CDR2 FQNEAQ come from the germline V gene (reference sequence). V gave up 1 base and J gave up 3 bases, with 9 bases separating them. The CDR3 length is 14 residues. CDR3 bases: TGTGCCAGCAGCTTAGTTGGGAGGTACACTGAAGCTTTCTTT. It encodes CASSLVGRYTEAFF.

This clone was picked up one time. V and J are TRBV19 and TRBJ2-2; D unclear. The CDR3 extends over 13 amino acids. Germline values: CDR1 LNHDA, CDR2 SQIVND (reference sequence). V was trimmed by 4 bases and J by 3 bases, leaving 6 bases between them. The CDR3: CASSNSYTGELFF. The CDR3 DNA sequence: TGTGCCAGTAGTAACAGTTACACCGGGGAGCTGTTTTTT.

This clone has just a few counts. The chain links TRBV3-1 (or the pseudogene TRBV3-2) to TRBJ2-1; 7 bases align to TRBD1. The V gene's germline CDR1 is LGHDT and CDR2 YNNKEL (reference sequence). The V gene end was trimmed by 3 bases and the J gene end by 6 bases; junction bases not matched to a gene: 8. This CDR3 has 15 residues. The CDR3 here is CASSQGRGLGNEQFF. The CDR3 DNA reads as TGTGCCAGCAGCCAGGGTAGGGGGCTGGGCAATGAGCAGTTCTTC.

The J gene is TRBJ1-2, the V gene TRBV6-5, with 10 bases identical to TRBD1. V was pared by 8 bases and J by 4 bases, with 7 bases of the junction left unmatched. The germline V gene has CDR1 MNHEY and CDR2 SVGAGI. CDR3 length: 14 residues. The CDR3: CASQGQGGLYGYTF. In DNA, the CDR3 is TGTGCCAGCCAAGGACAGGGGGGACTCTATGGCTACACCTTC.

The J gene is TRBJ1-1, the V gene TRBV9; D is uncertain. Germline V gene sequence: CDR1 SGDLS, CDR2 YYNGEE. The CDR3 extends over 15 amino acids. V was clipped by 3 bases and J by 4 bases, with 16 bases between them. CDR3 nucleotides: TGTGCCAGCAGCGAGTCACCGGGAGGCGGCACTGAAGCTTTCTTT. As protein: CASSESPGGGTEAFF.

The rearrangement links TRBV10-3 to TRBJ2-1; 7 bases are shared with TRBD1. Per the germline V gene, CDR1 is ENHRY and CDR2 is SYGVKD. The CDR3 is 15 amino acids. V lost 0 bases to trimming and J lost 12 bases; unmatched junction nucleotides: 11. CDR3 nucleotide sequence: TGTGCCATCAGTGAGTCCGAGGGGGCCGGGTATATGCAGTTCTTC. Translation gives CAISESEGAGYMQFF.

The rearrangement uses TRBV19 and TRBJ2-1, with D unclear. The ends were cut back, 5 bases at V and 4 bases at J, with 15 bases in the middle. Germline V CDR1 and CDR2: LNHDA, SQIVND (reference sequence). The CDR3 sequence is 15 residues long. The CDR3 DNA sequence: TGTGCCAGTAGTTTGGGCTTACTTTTATACAATGAGCAGTTCTTC. Its translation is CASSLGLLLYNEQFF. The whole variable domain, filled in from reference TRBV19 and TRBJ2-1, reads DGGITQSPKYLFRKEGQNVTLSCEQNLNHDAMYWYRQDPGQGLRLIYYSQIVNDFQKGDIAEGYSVSREKKESFPLTVTSAQKNPTAFYLCASSLGLLLYNEQFFGPGTRLTVL.

J is TRBJ1-6 and V is TRBV11-2; 9 bases line up with TRBD1. Trimming took 0 bases from V and 3 from J; bases not matched to a gene: 0. This CDR3 region has 16 residues. Germline lookup yields CDR1 SGHAT and CDR2 FQNNGV. The DNA of the CDR3 is TGTGCCAGCAGCTTAGAGGACAGGGGCTATAATTCACCCCTCCACTTT. This translates into CASSLEDRGYNSPLHF.

The genes are TRBV20-1 and TRBJ2-7; 8 positions agree with TRBD2. V shed 3 bases and J 2 bases; nucleotides not matched to a gene: 3. The CDR3 has 13 residues. Germline CDR1 is DFQATT and CDR2 is SNEGSKA (reference sequence). The CDR3 bases are TGCAGTGCTAGTACGGGAGGGACCTACGAGCAGTACTTC. Its protein product is CSASTGGTYEQYF.

This rearrangement joins TRBV5-6 to TRBJ2-1; 10 positions match TRBD2. This CDR3 has 16 residues. Germline CDR1 is SGHDT and CDR2 is YYEEEE. After removal of 1 base from V and 4 bases from J, the junction contained 5 bases not matched to a gene. The CDR3: CASSLIAGGDYNEQFF. DNA for the CDR3: TGTGCCAGCAGCTTGATAGCGGGGGGCGATTACAATGAGCAGTTCTTC.

The chain links TRBV7-6 to TRBJ2-1, with TRBD2 matching 13 bases. The CDR3 is 20 amino acids. J was trimmed by 0 bases and V by 1 base; bases with no gene match: 9. From germline, CDR1 is SGHVS and CDR2 FNYEAQ. The CDR3 here is CASSLEPGLAGPISYNEQFF. CDR3 sequence (DNA): TGTGCCAGCAGCTTAGAACCGGGACTAGCGGGGCCGATCTCCTACAATGAGCAGTTCTTC.

The CDR3 is CASSVDAGVMTYEQYF. Written as DNA, the CDR3 is TGTGCCAGCAGCGTGGACGCGGGGGTAATGACCTACGAGCAGTACTTC. The rearrangement uses TRBV5-5 and TRBJ2-7; 7 bases map to TRBD2. The V gene end was trimmed by 4 bases and the J gene end by 2 bases; junction bases not matched to a gene: 12. Germline V gene sequence: CDR1 SGHKS, CDR2 YYEKEE (reference sequence). There are 16 residues in the CDR3.

V is TRBV21-1 and J is TRBJ1-5; the table gives TRBD1 as D, unverified against the DNA. TRBV21-1 corresponds to a pseudogene. CDR3 length equals 15 residues. DNA for the CDR3: TGTGCCAGCAGCTACCGGGACAGACAATGTCAGCCCCAGCATTTT. Translation gives CASSYRDRQCQPQHF.